This T cell receptor (beta chain) was sequenced for a study of OX40 agonist ivuxolimab in advanced cancers. On the study more broadly: An anti-OX40 (CD134) antibody with agonistic activity, ivuxolimab, was administered to patients.

Regarding this clone: Its antigen is still unknown.

This table comes from immunoSEQ multiplex PCR, and its TCRdb copy is limited to in-frame clones, with some not included. The sample carries over 30,000 clones, roughly 80% recorded once. Blood was sampled at baseline, cycle 4 day 1, and cycle 7 day 1. Findings and caveats of the study: Patients with a partial response at 0.1-3.0 mg/kg had among the lowest clonal expansion.

Here the sequenced sample was CD4+ or CD8+ T cells sorted from blood, taken in a trial of the OX40 agonist ivuxolimab. The sequence was collected from an adult with an advanced solid tumor such as melanoma, head and neck, liver or kidney cancer.

CDR3 bases: TGTGCCAGCTCACCAACACAGGGGTGGGAGACCCAGTACTTC. It codes for CASSPTQGWETQYF. This chain connects TRBV18 to TRBJ2-5; 7 nucleotides agree with TRBD1. Germline V gene lookup returns CDR1 KGHSH and CDR2 LQKENI. This CDR3 has 14 amino acids. V was clipped by 2 bases and J by 5 bases; unmatched bases: 5.